Listed here are 10 T cell receptor beta chains from one sample, sequenced in a study of blood T cell repertoires in COVID-19. The data were produced by immunoSEQ multiplex PCR, yet TCRdb's version contains in-frame clones alone and is incomplete. The sample comprises about 220,000 clones, 80% to 90% of which are singletons, and just over 2.5% rests with the top ten. Sequencing used PBMCs or T cells enriched from blood (not recorded which). The receptors were sampled from a woman aged 25 to 45 with acute COVID-19.

This sequence joins TRBV12-5 and TRBJ2-4, with D perhaps TRBD1 (6 bases). The V gene's germline CDR1 is LGHNT and CDR2 FRNRAP. V was shortened by 2 bases and J by 2 bases, with 13 bases between the two germline ends. The CDR3 runs 16 residues. The CDR3 region is CASGLPTGNSKNIQYF. CDR3 sequence (DNA): TGTGCTAGTGGTTTGCCCACAGGGAATTCCAAAAACATTCAGTACTTC.

The genes are TRBV7-9 and TRBJ2-7; 7 bases align to TRBD2. J gave up 2 bases and V 3 bases, and 10 bases lay outside the gene matches. The CDR3 runs 16 residues. Germline assignment: CDR1 SEHNR and CDR2 FQNEAQ (reference sequence). DNA for the CDR3: TGTGCCAGCAGCTTGACGAATAGCGGGCTACCCTACGAGCAGTACTTC. Translating it yields CASSLTNSGLPYEQYF.

This clone turned up a few times. J is TRBJ1-5 and V is TRBV6-2 or TRBV6-3, with D possibly matching TRBD1 (5 bases). Germline CDR1 reads MNHEY; CDR2 reads SVGEGT. Trimming took 2 bases from V and 3 from J, leaving 14 bases between them. The CDR3 is made up of 16 amino acids. The CDR3 sequence is CASSYRRATTNQPQHF. CDR3 DNA: TGTGCCAGCAGTTACCGCAGGGCAACCACCAATCAGCCCCAGCATTTT.

The V gene is TRBV19, the J gene TRBJ1-5, with D maybe TRBD1 (6 bases). Trimming removed 6 bases from V and 8 bases from J, with 14 bases in between. Germline CDR1 is LNHDA and CDR2 is SQIVND (reference sequence). This CDR3 region has 13 residues. For the CDR3, the DNA is TGTGCCAGTAGCCCGACAGGATGGGAGCCCCAGCATTTT. Translating it yields CASSPTGWEPQHF. Full variable domain (missing parts from reference TRBV19 and TRBJ1-5): DGGITQSPKYLFRKEGQNVTLSCEQNLNHDAMYWYRQDPGQGLRLIYYSQIVNDFQKGDIAEGYSVSREKKESFPLTVTSAQKNPTAFYLCASSPTGWEPQHFGDGTRLSIL.

This clone has a single count. This chain joins TRBV6-5 and TRBJ1-2, with D possibly TRBD1 on 6 matching bases. The CDR3 is 16 amino acids. Germline V lookup: CDR1 MNHEY, CDR2 SVGAGI. Between the trimmed V and J ends, which lost 0 bases and 7 bases, there was a span of 18 bases. CDR3 amino acids: CASSYSSSGAQGGYTF. CDR3 sequence (DNA): TGTGCCAGCAGTTACTCGTCGTCAGGGGCTCAGGGTGGCTACACCTTC.

CDR3 in DNA: TGTGCCAGCAGATACGTACCGGGGTCACCCCACAATCAGCCCCAGCATTTT. It translates to CASRYVPGSPHNQPQHF. V usage is TRBV28 and J usage is TRBJ1-5; D uncertain. Trimming took off 6 bases at V and 3 bases at J, with 21 bases between the two ends. CDR3 size: 17 residues. In germline, CDR1 is MDHEN, CDR2 SYDVKM.

The chain has TRBV7-6 and TRBJ2-1; D is perhaps TRBD2 (5 bases). The CDR3 length is 14 residues. V was trimmed by 0 bases and J by 4 bases, leaving 7 bases between them. Germline CDR1 SGHVS, CDR2 FNYEAQ. In nucleotides, the CDR3 is TGTGCCAGCAGCTTAGCGAGGGAGTACAATGAGCAGTTCTTC. Amino acids: CASSLAREYNEQFF.

Details on this clone: Likely a read error: the CDR3 ends without its conserved phenylalanine or tryptophan. No DNA is shown, since the ends of the CDR3 on it are uncertain; the CDR3 is the one TCRdb lists. The genes are TRBV7-2 and TRBJ2-7; the table's D call, TRBD2, has no DNA check behind it. The CDR3 adds up to 11 amino acids, both ends counted. CDR1 SGHTA and CDR2 FQGNSA come from the germline V gene. CDR3 amino acids: CASSLRGNEHL.

The chain recombines TRBV15 with TRBJ2-2; D perhaps matches TRBD1 (5 bases). V was clipped by 5 bases and J by 4 bases, with 8 bases between them. In germline, CDR1 is LNHNV, CDR2 YYDKDF (reference sequence). This CDR3 spans 13 amino acids. The CDR3 here is CATSAGITGELFF. CDR3 DNA sequence: TGTGCCACCAGCGCAGGGATCACCGGGGAGCTGTTTTTT.

The V gene is TRBV28, the J gene TRBJ2-1, with a possible D match to TRBD2 (7 bases). Germline values: CDR1 MDHEN, CDR2 SYDVKM. V was pared by 3 bases and J by 7 bases, with 13 bases between. The CDR3 runs 14 residues. The CDR3: CASSLVGGRNEQFF. DNA of the CDR3: TGTGCCAGCAGTTTGGTGGGGGGGCGTAATGAGCAGTTCTTC. Full variable domain (missing parts from reference TRBV28 and TRBJ2-1): DVKVTQSSRYLVKRTGEKVFLECVQDMDHENMFWYRQDPGLGLRLIYFSYDVKMKEKGDIPEGYSVSREKKERFSLILESASTNQTSMYLCASSLVGGRNEQFFGPGTRLTVL.